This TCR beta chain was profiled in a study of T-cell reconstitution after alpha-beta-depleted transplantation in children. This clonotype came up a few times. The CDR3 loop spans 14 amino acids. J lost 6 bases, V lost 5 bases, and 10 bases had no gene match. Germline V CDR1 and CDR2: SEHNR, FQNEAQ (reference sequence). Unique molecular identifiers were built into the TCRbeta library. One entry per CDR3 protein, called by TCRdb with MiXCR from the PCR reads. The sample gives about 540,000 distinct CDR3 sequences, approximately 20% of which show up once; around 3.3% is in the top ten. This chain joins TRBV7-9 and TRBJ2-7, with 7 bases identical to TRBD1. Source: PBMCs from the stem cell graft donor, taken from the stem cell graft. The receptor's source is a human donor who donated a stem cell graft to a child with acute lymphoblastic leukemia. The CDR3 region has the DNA TGTGCCAGCAGCCCCAGACAGGGTTGGGGCGAGCAGTACTTC. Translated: CASSPRQGWGEQYF.